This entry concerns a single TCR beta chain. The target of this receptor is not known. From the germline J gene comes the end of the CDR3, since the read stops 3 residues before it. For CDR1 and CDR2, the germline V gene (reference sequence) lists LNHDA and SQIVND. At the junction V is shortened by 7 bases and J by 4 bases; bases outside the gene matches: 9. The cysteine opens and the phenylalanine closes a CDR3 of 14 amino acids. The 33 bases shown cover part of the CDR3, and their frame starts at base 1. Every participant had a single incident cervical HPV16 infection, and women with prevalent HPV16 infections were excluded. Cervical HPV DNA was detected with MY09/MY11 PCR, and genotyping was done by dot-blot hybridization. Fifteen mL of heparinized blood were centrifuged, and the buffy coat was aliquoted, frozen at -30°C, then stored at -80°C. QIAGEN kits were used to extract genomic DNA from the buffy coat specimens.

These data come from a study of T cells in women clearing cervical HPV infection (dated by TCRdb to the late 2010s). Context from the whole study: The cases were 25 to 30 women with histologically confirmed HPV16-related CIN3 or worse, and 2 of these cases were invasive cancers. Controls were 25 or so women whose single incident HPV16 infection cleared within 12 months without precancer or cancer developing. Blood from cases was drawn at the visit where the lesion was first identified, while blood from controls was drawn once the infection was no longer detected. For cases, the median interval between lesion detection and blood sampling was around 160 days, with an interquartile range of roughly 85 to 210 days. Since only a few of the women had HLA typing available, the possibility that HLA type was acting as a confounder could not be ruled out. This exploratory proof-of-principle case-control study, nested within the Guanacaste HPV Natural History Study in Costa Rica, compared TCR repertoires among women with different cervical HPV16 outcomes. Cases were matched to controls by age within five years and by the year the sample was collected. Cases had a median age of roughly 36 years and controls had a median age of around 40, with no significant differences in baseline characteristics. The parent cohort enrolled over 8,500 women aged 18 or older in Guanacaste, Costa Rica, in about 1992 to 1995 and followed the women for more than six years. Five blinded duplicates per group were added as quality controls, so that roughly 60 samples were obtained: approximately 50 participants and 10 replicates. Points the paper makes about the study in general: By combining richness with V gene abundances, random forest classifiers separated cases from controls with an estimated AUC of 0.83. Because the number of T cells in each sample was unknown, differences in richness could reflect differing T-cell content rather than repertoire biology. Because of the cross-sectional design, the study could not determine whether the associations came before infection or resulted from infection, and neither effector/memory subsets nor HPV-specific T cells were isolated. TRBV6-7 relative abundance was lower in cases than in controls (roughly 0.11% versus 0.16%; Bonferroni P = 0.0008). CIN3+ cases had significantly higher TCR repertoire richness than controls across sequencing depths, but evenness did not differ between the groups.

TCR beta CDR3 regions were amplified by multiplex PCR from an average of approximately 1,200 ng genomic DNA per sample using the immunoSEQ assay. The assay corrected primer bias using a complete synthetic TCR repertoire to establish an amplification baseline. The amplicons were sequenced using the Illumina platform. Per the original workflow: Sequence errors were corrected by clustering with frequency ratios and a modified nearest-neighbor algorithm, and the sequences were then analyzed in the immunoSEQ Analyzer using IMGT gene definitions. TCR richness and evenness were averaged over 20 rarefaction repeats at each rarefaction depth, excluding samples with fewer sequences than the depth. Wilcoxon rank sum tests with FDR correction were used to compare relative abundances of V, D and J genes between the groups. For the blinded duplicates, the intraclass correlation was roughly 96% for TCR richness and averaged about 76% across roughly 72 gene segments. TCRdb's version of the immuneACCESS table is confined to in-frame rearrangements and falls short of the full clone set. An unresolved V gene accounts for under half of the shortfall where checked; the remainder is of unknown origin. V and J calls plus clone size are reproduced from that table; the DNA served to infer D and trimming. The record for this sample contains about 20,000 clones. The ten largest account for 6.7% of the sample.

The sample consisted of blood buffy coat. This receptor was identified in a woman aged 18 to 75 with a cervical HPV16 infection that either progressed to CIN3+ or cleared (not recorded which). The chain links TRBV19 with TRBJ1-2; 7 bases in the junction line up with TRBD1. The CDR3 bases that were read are TGTGCCAGTAATCCGACAGGGCTGACCTATGGC. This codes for CASNPTGLTYG. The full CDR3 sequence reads CASNPTGLTYGYTF.